One and the same sample provided the 8 T cell receptor beta chains below, sequenced in a study of T cells after yellow fever vaccination. Via MiXCR, TCRdb re-called the 5' RACE reads, giving one row per CDR3 protein. The sample consists of over 110,000 distinct CDR3 sequences, 7.7% of them appearing once. The sample in question was CD4+ T cells sorted from PBMCs, obtained 5 days after the yellow fever booster vaccination. The receptors were sampled from a man aged 25-45 years who received the YFV17D yellow fever vaccine.

This clonotype came up many times. The chain recombines TRBV12-3 or TRBV12-4 with TRBJ2-5; 8 nucleotides match TRBD2. Trimming took 6 bases from V and 4 from J; bases not matched to a gene: 10. This CDR3 has 15 amino acids. CDR3: CASSPTGAGAETQYF. CDR3 coding DNA: TGTGCCAGCAGCCCTACCGGAGCGGGAGCAGAGACCCAGTACTTC.

At least ten counts were recorded for this clonotype. This chain connects TRBV18 to TRBJ1-1, with TRBD1 as a possible D gene (5 bases). The V gene's germline CDR1 is KGHSH and CDR2 LQKENI. The length of the CDR3 is 16 residues. Trimming removed 3 bases from V and 1 base from J, with 15 bases in between. CDR3 sequence (DNA): TGTGCCAGCTCACCCCTCGGGGGGGGAAGGAACACTGAAGCTTTCTTT. As protein: CASSPLGGGRNTEAFF.

This clonotype came up many times. The rearrangement links TRBV11-2 to TRBJ2-1; 8 nucleotides align to TRBD2. The V gene end was trimmed by 1 base and the J gene end by 5 bases; junction bases not matched to a gene: 13. The CDR3 has 18 residues. Germline V gives CDR1 SGHAT, CDR2 FQNNGV. CDR3 sequence (DNA): TGTGCCAGCAGCTTAGGGGGCGGTAGCGGGATTATTAACAATGAGCAGTTCTTC. Translating it yields CASSLGGGSGIINNEQFF.

This clonotype was counted ten times or more. V gene TRBV5-1 combines with J gene TRBJ2-1; perhaps D is TRBD1 or TRBD2 (6 bases each). CDR3 size: 14 residues. Trimming took 4 bases from V and 4 from J, leaving 12 bases between them. Germline assignment: CDR1 SGHRS and CDR2 YFSETQ. In DNA, the CDR3 is TGCGCCAGCAGCGGGGGGCAGGTTTACAATGAGCAGTTCTTC. This codes for CASSGGQVYNEQFF.

This clonotype was seen at least ten times. The CDR3 protein is CASSVVPGWQEQFF. The CDR3 nucleotides are TGTGCCAGCAGCGTAGTCCCTGGCTGGCAGGAGCAGTTCTTC. The gene calls are TRBV9 and TRBJ2-1; D uncertain. The CDR3 is made up of 14 amino acids. Germline CDR1 reads SGDLS; CDR2 reads YYNGEE. V gave up 0 bases and J gave up 10 bases, with 14 bases separating them. Full variable domain (rest looked up from reference TRBV9 and TRBJ2-1): DSGVTQTPKHLITATGQRVTLRCSPRSGDLSVYWYQQSLDQGLQFLIQYYNGEERAKGNILERFSAQQFPDLHSELNLSSLELGDSALYFCASSVVPGWQEQFFGPGTRLTVL.

This clonotype was detected many times. The V call is TRBV3-1, the J call TRBJ2-1; D is uncertain. Per germline, CDR1 LGHDT and CDR2 YNNKEL (reference sequence). The CDR3 contains 18 residues. V was cut by 5 bases and J by 0 bases, with 20 bases left in between. CDR3 sequence (DNA): TGTGCCAGCAGCTTACCGTTGCGGCGTATGAGCTCCTACAATGAGCAGTTCTTC. Translating gives CASSLPLRRMSSYNEQFF.

This clonotype was recorded at least ten times. The gene calls are TRBV20-1 and TRBJ2-1, with a tentative D call TRBD2 (5 bases). The CDR3 consists of 12 residues. Germline V gene lookup returns CDR1 DFQATT and CDR2 SNEGSKA (reference sequence). V dropped 0 bases and J dropped 14 bases, with 14 bases sitting between them. The DNA for the CDR3 is TGCAGTGCTAGAGAAGCGCGGGCATGGGAGTTCTTC. This encodes CSAREARAWEFF.

This clonotype was observed a few times. The rearrangement links TRBV20-1 to TRBJ2-1, with TRBD1 matching over 10 bases. V lost 3 bases and J lost 7; bases outside the gene matches: 6. The germline CDR1 and CDR2 sequences are DFQATT and SNEGSKA (reference sequence). The CDR3 sequence is 14 residues long. CDR3 region: CSARSGQGKNEQFF. The CDR3 DNA sequence: TGCAGTGCTAGGTCGGGACAGGGGAAGAATGAGCAGTTCTTC.